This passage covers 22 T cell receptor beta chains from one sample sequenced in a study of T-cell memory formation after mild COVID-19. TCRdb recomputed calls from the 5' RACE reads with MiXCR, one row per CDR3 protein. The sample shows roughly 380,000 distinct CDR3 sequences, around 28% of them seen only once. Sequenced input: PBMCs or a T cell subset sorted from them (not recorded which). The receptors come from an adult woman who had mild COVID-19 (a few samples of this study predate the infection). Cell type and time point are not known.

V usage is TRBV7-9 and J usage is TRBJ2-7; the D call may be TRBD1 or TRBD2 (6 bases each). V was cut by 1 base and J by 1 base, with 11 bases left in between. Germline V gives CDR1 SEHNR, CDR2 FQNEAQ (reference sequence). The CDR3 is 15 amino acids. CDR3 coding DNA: TGTGCCAGCAGCTTAGTACAGGGAGGTTCCTACGAGCAGTACTTC. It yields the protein CASSLVQGGSYEQYF.

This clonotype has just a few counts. CDR3 region: CASSSWTSGSIHEQYF. In DNA form, the CDR3 reads TGTGCCAGCAGCTCCTGGACTAGCGGGAGCATCCACGAGCAGTACTTC. This chain connects TRBV7-9 to TRBJ2-7; 13 bases fit TRBD2. The V gene end was trimmed by 4 bases and the J gene end by 5 bases; junction bases not matched to a gene: 8. The CDR3 runs to 16 residues. CDR1 SEHNR and CDR2 FQNEAQ come from the germline V gene (reference sequence).

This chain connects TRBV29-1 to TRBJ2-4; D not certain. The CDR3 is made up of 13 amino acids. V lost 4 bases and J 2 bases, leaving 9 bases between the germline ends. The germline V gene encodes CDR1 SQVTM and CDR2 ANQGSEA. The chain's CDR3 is CSVANRTKNIQYF. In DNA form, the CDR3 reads TGCAGCGTTGCGAACAGAACCAAAAACATTCAGTACTTC.

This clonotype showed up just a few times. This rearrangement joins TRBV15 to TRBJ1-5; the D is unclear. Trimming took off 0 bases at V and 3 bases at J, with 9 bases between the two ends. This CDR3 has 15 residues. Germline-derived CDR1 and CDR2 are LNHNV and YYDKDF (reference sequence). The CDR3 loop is CATSRDGEINQPQHF. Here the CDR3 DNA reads TGTGCCACCAGCAGAGATGGGGAAATCAATCAGCCCCAGCATTTT.

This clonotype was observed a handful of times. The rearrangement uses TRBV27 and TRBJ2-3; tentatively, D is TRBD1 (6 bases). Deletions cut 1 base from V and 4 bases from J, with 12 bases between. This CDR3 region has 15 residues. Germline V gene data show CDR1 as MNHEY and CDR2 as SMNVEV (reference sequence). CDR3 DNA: TGTGCCAGCAGTTTATATTCAGGGGCAGCAGATACGCAGTATTTT. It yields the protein CASSLYSGAADTQYF.

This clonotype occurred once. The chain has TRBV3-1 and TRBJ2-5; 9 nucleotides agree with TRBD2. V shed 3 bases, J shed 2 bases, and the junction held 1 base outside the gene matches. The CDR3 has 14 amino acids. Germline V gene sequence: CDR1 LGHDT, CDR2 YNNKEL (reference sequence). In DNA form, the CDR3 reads TGTGCCAGCAGCCAGACTAGCGGACAAGAGACCCAGTACTTC. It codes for CASSQTSGQETQYF.

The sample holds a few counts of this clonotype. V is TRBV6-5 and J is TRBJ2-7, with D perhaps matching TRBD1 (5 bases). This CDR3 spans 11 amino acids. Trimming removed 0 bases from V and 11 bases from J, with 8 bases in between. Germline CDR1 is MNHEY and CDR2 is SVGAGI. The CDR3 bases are TGTGCCAGCAGTTACTCGGCCAGGGAGTACTTC. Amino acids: CASSYSAREYF.

The DNA for the CDR3 is TGTGCCAGCAGCTTCGAGTGGAGTAACTATGGCTACACCTTC. Its translation: CASSFEWSNYGYTF. The chain combines TRBV5-8 with TRBJ1-2; D is unresolved. The germline V gene encodes CDR1 SGHTS and CDR2 YDEGEE. The V gene lost 2 bases and the J gene lost 1 base, with 9 bases spanning the gap. The CDR3 is made up of 14 amino acids. Full variable domain (rest looked up from reference TRBV5-8 and TRBJ1-2): EAGVTQSPTHLIKTRGQQATLRCSPISGHTSVYWYQQALGLGLQFLLWYDEGEERNRGNFPPRFSGRQFPNYSSELNVNALELEDSALYLCASSFEWSNYGYTFGSGTRLTVV.

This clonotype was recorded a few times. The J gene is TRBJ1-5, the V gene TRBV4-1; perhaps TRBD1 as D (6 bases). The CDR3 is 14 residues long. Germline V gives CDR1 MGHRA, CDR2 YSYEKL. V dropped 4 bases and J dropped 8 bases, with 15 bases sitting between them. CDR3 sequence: CASSRIQGGEPQHF. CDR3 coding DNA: TGCGCCAGCAGCCGGATACAGGGTGGGGAGCCCCAGCATTTT.

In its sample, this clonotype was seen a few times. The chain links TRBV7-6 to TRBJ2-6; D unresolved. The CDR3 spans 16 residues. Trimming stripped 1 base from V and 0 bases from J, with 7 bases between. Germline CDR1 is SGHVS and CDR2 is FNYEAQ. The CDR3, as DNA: TGTGCCAGCAGCTTAGTGCAGCTCTCTGGGGCCAACGTCCTGACTTTC. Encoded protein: CASSLVQLSGANVLTF.

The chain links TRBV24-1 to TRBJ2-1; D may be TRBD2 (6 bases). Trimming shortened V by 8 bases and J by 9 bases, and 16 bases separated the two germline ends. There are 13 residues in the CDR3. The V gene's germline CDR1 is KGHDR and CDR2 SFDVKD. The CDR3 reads CATNASPGVEQFF. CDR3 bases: TGTGCCACCAACGCCAGTCCGGGAGTTGAGCAGTTCTTC.

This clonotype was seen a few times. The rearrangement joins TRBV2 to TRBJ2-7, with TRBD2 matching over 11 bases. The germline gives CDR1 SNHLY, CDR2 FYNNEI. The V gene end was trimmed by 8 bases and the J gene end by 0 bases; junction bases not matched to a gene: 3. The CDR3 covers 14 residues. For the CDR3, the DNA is TGTGCCAGCCAGGGACTAGCGGTCTCCTACGAGCAGTACTTC. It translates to CASQGLAVSYEQYF.

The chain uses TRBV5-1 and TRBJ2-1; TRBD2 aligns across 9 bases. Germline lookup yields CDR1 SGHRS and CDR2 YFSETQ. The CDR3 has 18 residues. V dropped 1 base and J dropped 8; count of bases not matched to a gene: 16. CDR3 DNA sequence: TGCGCCAGCAGCTTGACCCCCCCTGAAGTTAGCGGGAGCGATGAGCAGTTCTTC. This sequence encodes CASSLTPPEVSGSDEQFF.

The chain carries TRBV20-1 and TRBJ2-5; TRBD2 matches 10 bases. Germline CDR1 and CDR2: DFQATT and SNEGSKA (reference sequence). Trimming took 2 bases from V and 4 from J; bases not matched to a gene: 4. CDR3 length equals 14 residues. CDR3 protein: CSARYSGRGETQYF. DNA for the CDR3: TGCAGTGCTAGATACAGCGGGAGGGGAGAGACCCAGTACTTC.

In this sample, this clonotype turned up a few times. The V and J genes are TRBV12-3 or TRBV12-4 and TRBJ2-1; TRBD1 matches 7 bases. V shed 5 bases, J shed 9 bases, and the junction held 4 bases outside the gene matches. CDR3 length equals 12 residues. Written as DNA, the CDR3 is TGTGCCAGCAGTACACAGGGGAGTGAGCAGTTCTTC. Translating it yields CASSTQGSEQFF.

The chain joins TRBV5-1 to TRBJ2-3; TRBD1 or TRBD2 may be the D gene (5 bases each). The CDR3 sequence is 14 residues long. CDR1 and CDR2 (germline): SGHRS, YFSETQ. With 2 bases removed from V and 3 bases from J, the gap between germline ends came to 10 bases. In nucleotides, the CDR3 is TGCGCCAGCAGCTTTGTGGGGGAGACAGATACGCAGTATTTT. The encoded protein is CASSFVGETDTQYF. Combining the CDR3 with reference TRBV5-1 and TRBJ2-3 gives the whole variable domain KAGVTQTPRYLIKTRGQQVTLSCSPISGHRSVSWYQQTPGQGLQFLFEYFSETQRNKGNFPGRFSGRQFSNSRSEMNVSTLELGDSALYLCASSFVGETDTQYFGPGTRLTVL.

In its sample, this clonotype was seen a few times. The DNA of the CDR3 is TGTGCCAGCAGTTCGGGACAGGTAGACACAGATACGCAGTATTTT. Translated: CASSSGQVDTDTQYF. V is TRBV6-2 or TRBV6-3 and J is TRBJ2-3, with 8 bases aligning to TRBD1. Germline values: CDR1 MNHEY, CDR2 SVGEGT. There are 15 residues in the CDR3. Trimming at V came to 4 bases and at J to 2 bases, leaving 5 bases not matched to a gene.

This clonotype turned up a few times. The CDR3 DNA reads TGTGCCAGCAGCTTAGGGGGGGGACAGGGTTCCTACGAGCAGTACTTC. Protein product: CASSLGGGQGSYEQYF. The chain uses TRBV7-2 and TRBJ2-7; 9 bases are a match to TRBD1. Losses at the gene ends were 1 base for V and 1 base for J; bases not matched to a gene: 5. Per germline, CDR1 SGHTA and CDR2 FQGNSA. The CDR3 loop spans 16 amino acids.

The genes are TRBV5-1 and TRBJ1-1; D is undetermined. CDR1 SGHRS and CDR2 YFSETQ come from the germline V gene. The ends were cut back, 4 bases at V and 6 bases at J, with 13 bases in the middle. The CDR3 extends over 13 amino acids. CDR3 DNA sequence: TGCGCCAGCAGCCTGGGAGACGCGGCTGAAGCTTTCTTT. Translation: CASSLGDAAEAFF.

The CDR3 region is CASSFPGIAETQYF. CDR3 nucleotides: TGTGCCAGCAGCTTCCCGGGTATTGCGGAGACCCAGTACTTC. The V call is TRBV7-9, the J call TRBJ2-5; D call uncertain. The CDR3 has 14 amino acids. Trimming shortened V by 3 bases and J by 5 bases, and 13 bases separated the two germline ends. Germline V gene data show CDR1 as SEHNR and CDR2 as FQNEAQ (reference sequence).

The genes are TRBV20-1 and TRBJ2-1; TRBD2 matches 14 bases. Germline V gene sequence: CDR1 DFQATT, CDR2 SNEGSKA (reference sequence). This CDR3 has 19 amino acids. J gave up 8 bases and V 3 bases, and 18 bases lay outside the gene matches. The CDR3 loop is CSASGRGTGGLAGADEQFF. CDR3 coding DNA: TGCAGTGCTAGTGGTCGCGGGACAGGGGGACTAGCGGGAGCAGATGAGCAGTTCTTC.

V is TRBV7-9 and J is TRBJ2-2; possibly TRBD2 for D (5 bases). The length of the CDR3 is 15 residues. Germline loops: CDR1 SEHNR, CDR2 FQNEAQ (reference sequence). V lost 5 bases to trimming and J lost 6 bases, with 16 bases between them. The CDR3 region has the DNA TGTGCCAGCAGCCCCGGAAGGGAGCGTCCCGGGGAGCTGTTTTTT. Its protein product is CASSPGRERPGELFF.